Given below is one T cell receptor (beta chain) in context. This record comes from a study of blood T cell repertoires in COVID-19. Study in general: PBMCs, B-cell-depleted T cells, or T cells provided the cDNA or gDNA that made up the material.

Assay: immunoSEQ multiplex PCR; the TCRdb copy retains only in-frame clones and omits some. Of 210,000 or so clones in the sample, nearly 90% were seen once. CDR1 and CDR2 (germline): SGHVS, FNYEAQ. Trimming left V 3 bases short and J 9 bases short, with 6 bases between. This CDR3 region has 11 residues. Sequenced material: peripheral blood. This TCR came from a man aged 50-60 years with acute or convalescent COVID-19. V gene TRBV7-6 combines with J gene TRBJ2-1, with D perhaps TRBD2 (6 bases). The DNA for the CDR3 is TGTGCCAGCAGCTTGGAGGGTGAGCAGTTCTTC. Translation: CASSLEGEQFF. Variable domain in full (rest from reference TRBV7-6 and TRBJ2-1): GAGVSQSPRYKVTKRGQDVALRCDPISGHVSLYWYRQALGQGPEFLTYFNYEAQQDKSGLPNDRFSAERPEGSISTLTIQRTEQRDSAMYRCASSLEGEQFFGPGTRLTVL.